Below, one T cell receptor beta chain is given with its context. Its specificity is not known. These data originate in a study of T cell responses to AZD1222 COVID-19 vaccine. Findings of the study overall: Nearly half of the spike-specific TCRs reportedly recognize variant regions that carry no mutations. There were mostly white British donors and more females than males, and clonal diversity was possibly underestimated. None of the repertoires were sampled until the peak T cell response had passed. Baseline seropositives among AZD1222 recipients totaled only six or seven.

Clones were sequenced by immunoSEQ multiplex PCR, and TCRdb holds only the in-frame ones, with some missing. The repertoire has over 55,000 clones, 84% of them found once; the top ten carry around 7.8%. The V gene lost 3 bases and the J gene lost 9 bases, with 9 bases spanning the gap. CDR3 length: 12 residues. Germline CDR1 reads MNHNS; CDR2 reads SASEGT. The material was peripheral blood, obtained on day 0 of AZD1222 vaccination. The TCR originated in an adult in good health. The chain links TRBV6-1 to TRBJ1-5; no reliable D call. CDR3 in amino acids: CASSDTRGPQHF. CDR3 DNA sequence: TGTGCCAGCAGTGACACTCGCGGGCCCCAGCATTTT.